The rows below give T cell receptor beta chains drawn from one sample of a study of blood T cell repertoires in COVID-19. Libraries were prepared by immunoSEQ multiplex PCR; TCRdb keeps only in-frame clonotypes and omits some of them. This table has a few hundred thousand clones, about 91% appearing once. Sequenced input: peripheral blood. All receptors come from a woman aged 50 to 60 with COVID-19, enrolled during active disease. Both conserved end residues are part of each CDR3. The D gene is left open where the match is weak. Size values are once, few and many counts, or a class for expanded clones, and some rows have none.

cdr3_aa cdr3_nt v_call d_call j_call clone_size
CASSLDGGAHEQYF TGTGCCAGCAGCTTAGACGGGGGGGCTCACGAGCAGTACTTC TRBV7-2 TRBD2 TRBJ2-7 NA
CASRGGDEAFF TGCGCCAGCCGGGGGGGGGATGAAGCTTTCTTT TRBV4-1 NA TRBJ1-1 NA
CAWSDEGAAYEQYF TGTGCCTGGAGTGACGAAGGGGCAGCCTACGAGCAGTACTTC TRBV30 NA TRBJ2-7 NA
CASSDTQTRETQYF TGCGCCAGCAGTGATACGCAAACGAGGGAGACCCAGTACTTC TRBV10-1 NA TRBJ2-5 once
CAGGRSGANVLTF TGTGCCGGGGGGAGGTCTGGGGCCAACGTCCTGACTTTC TRBV30 NA TRBJ2-6 NA
CAWGRGEKLFF TGTGCCTGGGGCCGTGGTGAAAAACTGTTTTTT TRBV30 NA TRBJ1-4 NA
CASSGRTGGLDEQFF TGTGCCAGCAGCGGAAGGACAGGGGGCTTGGATGAGCAGTTCTTC TRBV9 TRBD1 TRBJ2-1 NA
CASSPTGDQPQHF TGTGCCAGCTCACCGACAGGGGATCAGCCCCAGCATTTT TRBV18 TRBD1 TRBJ1-5 NA
CASSQEGGPGAEAFF TGTGCCAGCAGCCAAGAAGGAGGGCCCGGGGCTGAAGCTTTCTTT TRBV3-1/TRBV3-2 NA TRBJ1-1 NA
CASSLSRQGSYNEQFF TGTGCCAGCAGCCTATCAAGACAGGGTTCCTACAATGAGCAGTTCTTC TRBV14 TRBD1 TRBJ2-1 once
CASSATQGATGELFF TGTGCCAGCAGCGCGACACAGGGAGCCACCGGGGAGCTGTTTTTT TRBV2 NA TRBJ2-2 NA
CSVLEGATEQYF TGCAGCGTTTTGGAGGGGGCGACCGAGCAGTACTTC TRBV29-1 NA TRBJ2-7 NA
CASSQAYNNRRGYEQYF TGTGCCAGCAGCCAAGCCTACAATAATCGACGGGGCTACGAGCAGTACTTC TRBV14 NA TRBJ2-7 few
CASSWDTKSGELFF TGTGCCAGCAGCTGGGACACCAAATCCGGGGAGCTGTTTTTT TRBV5-6 NA TRBJ2-2 NA
CASRSGQQSTNEKLFF TGTGCCAGCAGATCGGGACAGCAGTCAACTAATGAAAAACTGTTTTTT TRBV7-3 TRBD1 TRBJ1-4 NA
CASREGSGYTF TGTGCCAGCAGGGAGGGATCGGGCTACACCTTC TRBV6-5 NA TRBJ1-2 NA
CASSVEGSGGPYEQYF TGTGCCAGCAGCGTAGAAGGTAGCGGGGGCCCTTACGAGCAGTACTTC TRBV9 TRBD2 TRBJ2-7 NA